Only a few counts were recorded for the clone carrying this T cell receptor (beta chain). This specimen belongs to a study of cytomegalovirus exposure and HLA in healthy donors. This CDR3 has 13 residues. The V and J ends lost 1 base and 7 bases, in that order; junction bases with no gene match: 1. Germline CDR1 and CDR2: PRHDT and FYEKMQ (reference sequence). PCR used 60 Vbeta primers and 13 Jbeta primers. Libraries were prepared by immunoSEQ multiplex PCR; TCRdb keeps only in-frame clonotypes and omits some of them. This table holds roughly 100,000 clones, roughly 80% found once. The sample comprised PBMCs. This TCR was sampled from a man aged 35 to 55 in good health and CMV-seronegative. This sequence joins TRBV13 and TRBJ2-1; 7 nucleotides match TRBD2. The CDR3 is CASSLAGGNEQFF. DNA for the CDR3: TGTGCCAGCAGCTTAGCGGGGGGAAATGAGCAGTTCTTC. The whole variable domain, remainder taken from reference TRBV13 and TRBJ2-1, is AAGVIQSPRHLIKEKRETATLKCYPIPRHDTVYWYQQGPGQDPQFLISFYEKMQSDKGSIPDRFSAQQFSDYHSELNMSSLELGDSALYFCASSLAGGNEQFFGPGTRLTVL.